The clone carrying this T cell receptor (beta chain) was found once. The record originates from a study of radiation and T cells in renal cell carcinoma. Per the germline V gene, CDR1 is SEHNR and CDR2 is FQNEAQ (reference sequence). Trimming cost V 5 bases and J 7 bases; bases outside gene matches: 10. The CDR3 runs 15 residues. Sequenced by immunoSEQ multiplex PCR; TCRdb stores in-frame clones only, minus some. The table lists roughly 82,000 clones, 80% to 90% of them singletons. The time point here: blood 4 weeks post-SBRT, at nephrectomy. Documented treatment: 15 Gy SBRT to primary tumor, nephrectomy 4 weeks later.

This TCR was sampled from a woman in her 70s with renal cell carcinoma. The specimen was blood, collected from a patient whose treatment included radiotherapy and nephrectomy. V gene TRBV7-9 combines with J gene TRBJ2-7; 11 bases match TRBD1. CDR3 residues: CASSRTDRGRGEQYF. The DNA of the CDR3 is TGTGCCAGCAGCCGAACGGACAGGGGGCGAGGGGAGCAGTACTTC.